The T cell receptor (beta chain) under discussion was sequenced for a study of naive and memory T cell subsets. Points from the study as a whole: In CD4 and CD8 cells, diversity dropped from naive through EMRA.

As for this clonotype: Its matching antigen is unknown.

The beta constant-region primer was an equimolar mix of two oligonucleotides covering TRBC1 and TRBC2. In TCRdb, the UMI-ligation and nested PCR reads were re-called with MiXCR into one record per CDR3 protein. Among about 85,000 distinct CDR3 sequences listed, 10% to 15% were seen once. This CDR3 has 18 residues. Germline assignment: CDR1 MDHEN and CDR2 SYDVKM. V lost 2 bases and J lost 7; bases outside the gene matches: 14. The chain uses TRBV28 and TRBJ1-5; TRBD1 aligns across 10 bases. Sequencing used central memory CD4+ T cells from blood. This clonotype was obtained from a human donor in good health. The CDR3, as DNA: TGTGCCAGCAGTTTAGACTCCCCCGGGACAGGGGTCGGGCAGCCCCAGCATTTT. This sequence encodes CASSLDSPGTGVGQPQHF.